The T cell receptor (beta chain) under discussion was sequenced for a study of beta chain features in type 1 diabetes. V trimming: 2 bases; J trimming: 7 bases; junction bases outside the gene matches: 9. This CDR3 has 15 residues. From germline, CDR1 is KGHSY and CDR2 FQNENV. As every portion of the isolated RNA was reverse transcribed, the sequencing read expressed TCRB transcripts. Clones were read by immunoSEQ multiplex PCR, and TCRdb kept only the in-frame ones, dropping some. In the table there are approximately 250,000 clones, 20% to 25% of which are singletons. Study observations and caveats: TCRB CDR3s were moderately but significantly shorter in Type 1 diabetes patients in all four CD4+ subsets.

The table lists this clone with a few counts. Its antigen is still unknown. The chain is built from TRBV16 and TRBJ2-7; TRBD2 agrees at 9 bases. The sample consisted of naive CD4+ T cells from blood. This TCR was sampled from a woman aged 25 to 39 with type 1 diabetes. The CDR3 DNA reads TGTGCCAGCAGCCAAGGGAGGCTAGCGGGGATGGAGCAGTACTTC. This sequence encodes CASSQGRLAGMEQYF.